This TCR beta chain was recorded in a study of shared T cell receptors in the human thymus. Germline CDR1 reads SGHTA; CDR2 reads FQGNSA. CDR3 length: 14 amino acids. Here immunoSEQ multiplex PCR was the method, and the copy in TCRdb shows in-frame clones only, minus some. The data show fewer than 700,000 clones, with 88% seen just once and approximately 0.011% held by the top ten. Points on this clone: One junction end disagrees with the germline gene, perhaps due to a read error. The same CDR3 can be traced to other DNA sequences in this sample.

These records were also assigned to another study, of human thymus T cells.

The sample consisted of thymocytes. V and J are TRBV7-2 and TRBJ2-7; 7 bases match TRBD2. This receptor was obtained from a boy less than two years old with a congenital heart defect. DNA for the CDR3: TGTGCCAGCAGTTTAGGGTTGGGGGGGTACGAGCAGTACTTC. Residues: CASSLGLGGYEQYF.